Listed below are T cell receptor beta chains from one sample, sequenced in a study of T cells in Graves' hyperthyroidism and ophthalmopathy. TCRdb reprocessed the multiplex PCR reads via MiXCR and lists one record per CDR3 protein. The sample includes around 700,000 distinct CDR3 sequences, 15% to 20% of them seen just once. Sequenced input: blood. Receptors originate from a woman aged 50 to 60 with Graves' hyperthyroidism that later progressed to Graves' ophthalmopathy. CDR3s include the opening cysteine and the closing phenylalanine or tryptophan. Fields, in order: V gene, clone size, J gene, D gene, CDR3 DNA, CDR3 protein. A D gene is named only where the DNA matches it firmly. Rows may omit the clone size; those that give it use once, few, many or a size class.

v_gene: TRBV20-1; abundance: many; j_gene: TRBJ1-1; d_gene: .; CDR3nt: TGCAGTGCTCTCCGGGACACGTTGAACACTGAAGCTTTCTTT; CDR3aa: CSALRDTLNTEAFF
v_gene: TRBV2; abundance: many; j_gene: TRBJ1-3; d_gene: TRBD1; CDR3nt: TGTGCCAGCAGTGCGACAGGGCCGACCGGAAACACCATATATTTT; CDR3aa: CASSATGPTGNTIYF
v_gene: TRBV7-8; abundance: few; j_gene: TRBJ2-5; d_gene: TRBD2; CDR3nt: TGTGCCAGCAGCCTCGGGGTAGCGGGGGCGGGAGAGACCCAGTACTTC; CDR3aa: CASSLGVAGAGETQYF
v_gene: TRBV29-1; abundance: .; j_gene: TRBJ2-2; d_gene: .; CDR3nt: TGCAGCGTTGAAGTGGGCGCAGGCGCGGAGCTGTTTTTT; CDR3aa: CSVEVGAGAELFF
v_gene: TRBV3-1; abundance: once; j_gene: TRBJ2-1; d_gene: .; CDR3nt: TGTGCCAGCAGCACAATGGGGACCTACAATGAGCAGTTCTTC; CDR3aa: CASSTMGTYNEQFF
v_gene: TRBV11-2; abundance: many; j_gene: TRBJ2-1; d_gene: .; CDR3nt: TGTGCCAGCAGCCCGGGGGACGACTCCTACAATGAGCAGTTCTTC; CDR3aa: CASSPGDDSYNEQFF
v_gene: TRBV11-2; abundance: many; j_gene: TRBJ1-4; d_gene: TRBD1; CDR3nt: TGTGCCAGCAGCTCCCAGACAGGGGAGAATGGAAAACTGTTTTTT; CDR3aa: CASSSQTGENGKLFF
v_gene: TRBV12-3/TRBV12-4; abundance: many; j_gene: TRBJ2-7; d_gene: TRBD2; CDR3nt: TGTGCCAGCAGTTTGCGGGGGGCGGGAAACTACGAGCAGTACTTC; CDR3aa: CASSLRGAGNYEQYF
v_gene: TRBV7-7; abundance: few; j_gene: TRBJ1-3; d_gene: .; CDR3nt: TGTGCTAGCAGCTTAAACCCAATCGGCAGGGGAGGAAACACCATATATTTT; CDR3aa: CASSLNPIGRGGNTIYF
v_gene: TRBV19; abundance: .; j_gene: TRBJ2-5; d_gene: .; CDR3nt: TGTGCCAGTAGTATGGCTTCCGGGATGACCCAGTACTTC; CDR3aa: CASSMASGMTQYF
v_gene: TRBV6-1; abundance: few; j_gene: TRBJ2-7; d_gene: .; CDR3nt: TGTGCCAGCAGTGAACAAGTCCAGAGCGGGCAGTACTTC; CDR3aa: CASSEQVQSGQYF
v_gene: TRBV6-1; abundance: few; j_gene: TRBJ2-4; d_gene: TRBD2; CDR3nt: TGTGCCAGCAGCCTCCCGGGGGGTGCCAAAAACATTCAGTACTTC; CDR3aa: CASSLPGGAKNIQYF
v_gene: TRBV5-8; abundance: .; j_gene: TRBJ2-3; d_gene: TRBD1; CDR3nt: TGTGCCAGCAGCTCAGGGACAGGGGGCCCAGATACGCAGTATTTT; CDR3aa: CASSSGTGGPDTQYF
v_gene: TRBV12-3/TRBV12-4; abundance: few; j_gene: TRBJ1-1; d_gene: .; CDR3nt: TGTGCCAGCACTGAGGCCTTGAACACTGAAGCTTTCTTT; CDR3aa: CASTEALNTEAFF
v_gene: TRBV10-3; abundance: .; j_gene: TRBJ2-1; d_gene: TRBD1; CDR3nt: TGTGCCATCCGGGCCACAGGGGACAAGTACAATGAGCAGTTCTTC; CDR3aa: CAIRATGDKYNEQFF
v_gene: TRBV29-1; abundance: .; j_gene: TRBJ2-1; d_gene: .; CDR3nt: TGCAGCGTTGACAGTCAGGAGGAACGTAATGAGCAGTTCTTC; CDR3aa: CSVDSQEERNEQFF
v_gene: TRBV5-1; abundance: many; j_gene: TRBJ2-7; d_gene: .; CDR3nt: TGCGCCAGCAGCTTGGCCATCCAGCGGTCCCCCTACGAGCAGTACTTC; CDR3aa: CASSLAIQRSPYEQYF
v_gene: TRBV7-9; abundance: few; j_gene: TRBJ2-1; d_gene: .; CDR3nt: TGTGCCAGCAGCTTAAGGGACCACAATGAGCAGTTCTTC; CDR3aa: CASSLRDHNEQFF
v_gene: TRBV30; abundance: many; j_gene: TRBJ2-1; d_gene: TRBD1; CDR3nt: TGTGCCTGGTCCCGGGACAGGGGGAGGAATGAGCAGTTCTTC; CDR3aa: CAWSRDRGRNEQFF
v_gene: TRBV15; abundance: few; j_gene: TRBJ1-3; d_gene: .; CDR3nt: TGTGCCACCAGCGAGGCCGCCTCTGGAAACACCATATATTTT; CDR3aa: CATSEAASGNTIYF
v_gene: TRBV10-3; abundance: .; j_gene: TRBJ1-2; d_gene: .; CDR3nt: TGTGCCATCAGTGGAAGACGACACTATGGCTACACCTTC; CDR3aa: CAISGRRHYGYTF
v_gene: TRBV7-9; abundance: few; j_gene: TRBJ2-3; d_gene: TRBD2; CDR3nt: TGTGCCAGCAGCCCGTCAGCGGGGGTTTTAGATACGCAGTATTTT; CDR3aa: CASSPSAGVLDTQYF
v_gene: TRBV12-3/TRBV12-4; abundance: few; j_gene: TRBJ2-6; d_gene: .; CDR3nt: TGTGCCAGCAGTCGGACGGGACCGTGGGCCAACGTCCTGACTTTC; CDR3aa: CASSRTGPWANVLTF
v_gene: TRBV10-2; abundance: many; j_gene: TRBJ2-3; d_gene: .; CDR3nt: TGCGCCAGCAACCCAGATAGCGGACTATACACAGATACGCAGTATTTT; CDR3aa: CASNPDSGLYTDTQYF
v_gene: TRBV3-1; abundance: many; j_gene: TRBJ1-2; d_gene: .; CDR3nt: TGTGCCAGCAGCCAAGGGACGTCAGAGCGCTACACCTTC; CDR3aa: CASSQGTSERYTF
v_gene: TRBV7-3; abundance: few; j_gene: TRBJ2-3; d_gene: TRBD2; CDR3nt: TGTGCCAGCAGCACACTCACTAGCGGGGGCACAGATACGCAGTATTTT; CDR3aa: CASSTLTSGGTDTQYF